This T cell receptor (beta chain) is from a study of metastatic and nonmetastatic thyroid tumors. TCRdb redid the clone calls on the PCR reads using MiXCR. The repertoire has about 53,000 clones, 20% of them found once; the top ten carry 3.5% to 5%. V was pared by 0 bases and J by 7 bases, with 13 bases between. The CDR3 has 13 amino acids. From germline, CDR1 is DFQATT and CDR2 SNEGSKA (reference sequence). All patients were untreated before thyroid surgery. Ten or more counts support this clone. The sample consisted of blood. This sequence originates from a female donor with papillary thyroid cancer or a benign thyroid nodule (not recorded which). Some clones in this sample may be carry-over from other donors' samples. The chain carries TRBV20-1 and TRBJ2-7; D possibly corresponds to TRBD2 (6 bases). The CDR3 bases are TGCAGTGCTAGAGATGGGACTCGCGGGGAGCAGTACTTC. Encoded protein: CSARDGTRGEQYF.